This TCR beta chain was identified during a study of blood T cell repertoires in COVID-19. Study overall: Specimens from acute and convalescent COVID-19 originated in the United States, Italy and Spain. T cells, B-cell-depleted T cells, or PBMCs supplied cDNA or gDNA.

Germline loops: CDR1 SGHVS, CDR2 FNYEAQ. Trimming shortened V by 6 bases and J by 2 bases, and 25 bases separated the two germline ends. CDR3 length equals 18 residues. Methods used by the authors: Reference gene primer amplification in the assay estimated nucleated cell counts. Assay: immunoSEQ multiplex PCR; the TCRdb copy retains only in-frame clones and omits some. D and trimming come from the DNA, and the V and J calls and clone size come from that table. The data hold some 210,000 clones, with roughly four fifths observed a single time. This clonotype was obtained from a middle-aged woman with acute or convalescent COVID-19. Sequencing was performed on peripheral blood. V is TRBV7-6 and J is TRBJ1-2; D might be TRBD1 (6 bases). CDR3 sequence reads: CASRPAPRRQDGNYGYTF. CDR3 sequence (DNA): TGTGCCAGCAGGCCAGCACCCCGAAGACAGGACGGAAACTATGGCTACACCTTC. The variable domain in full, with the rest retrieved from reference TRBV7-6 and TRBJ1-2, is GAGVSQSPRYKVTKRGQDVALRCDPISGHVSLYWYRQALGQGPEFLTYFNYEAQQDKSGLPNDRFSAERPEGSISTLTIQRTEQRDSAMYRCASRPAPRRQDGNYGYTFGSGTRLTVV.